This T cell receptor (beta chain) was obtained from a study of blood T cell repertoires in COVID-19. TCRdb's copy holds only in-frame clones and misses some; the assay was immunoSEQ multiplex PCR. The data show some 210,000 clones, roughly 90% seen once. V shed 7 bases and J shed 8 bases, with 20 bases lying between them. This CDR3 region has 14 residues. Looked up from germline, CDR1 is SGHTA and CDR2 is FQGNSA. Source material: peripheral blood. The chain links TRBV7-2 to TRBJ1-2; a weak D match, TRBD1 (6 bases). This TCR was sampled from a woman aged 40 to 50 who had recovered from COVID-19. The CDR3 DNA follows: TGTGCCAGCATAACGGACCGGGCAGGGGACGGCTACACCTTC. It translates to CASITDRAGDGYTF.